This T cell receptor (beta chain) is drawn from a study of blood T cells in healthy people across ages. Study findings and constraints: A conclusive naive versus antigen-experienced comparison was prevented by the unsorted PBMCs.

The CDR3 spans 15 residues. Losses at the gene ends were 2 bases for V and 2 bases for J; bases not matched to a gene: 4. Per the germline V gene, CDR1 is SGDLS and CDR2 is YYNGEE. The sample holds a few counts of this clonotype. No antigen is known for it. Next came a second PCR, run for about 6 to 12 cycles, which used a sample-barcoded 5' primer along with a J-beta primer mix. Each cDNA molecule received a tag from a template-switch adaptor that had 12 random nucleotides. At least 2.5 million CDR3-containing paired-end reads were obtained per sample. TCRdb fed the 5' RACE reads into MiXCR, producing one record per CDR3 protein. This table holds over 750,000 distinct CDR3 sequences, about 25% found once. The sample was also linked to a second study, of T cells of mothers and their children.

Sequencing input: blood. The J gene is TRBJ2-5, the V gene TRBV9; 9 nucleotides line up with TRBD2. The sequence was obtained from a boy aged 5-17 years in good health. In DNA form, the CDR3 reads TGTGCCAGCAGCGTCAGCGGGAGGACTCAAGAGACCCAGTACTTC. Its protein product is CASSVSGRTQETQYF.